A single sample gave rise to the 27 T cell receptor beta chains below, sequenced in a study of CD8+ T cells in alopecia areata. TCR sequencing used cDNA made by reverse transcription of extracted RNA. This table comes from immunoSEQ multiplex PCR, and its TCRdb copy is limited to in-frame clones, with some not included. Of about 180,000 clones in the sample, 59% were seen once. The specimen comprised CD4+ T cells sorted from blood, sampled at week 0. The origin of the receptors is a human donor with alopecia areata.

The J gene is TRBJ2-6, the V gene TRBV19, with no clear D. CDR3 length equals 14 residues. V gave up 4 bases and J gave up 0 bases, with 4 bases separating them. Germline CDR1 is LNHDA and CDR2 is SQIVND (reference sequence). The DNA for the CDR3 is TGTGCCAGTAGTAGGGGCTCTGGGGCCAACGTCCTGACTTTC. It encodes CASSRGSGANVLTF.

V and J are TRBV5-1 and TRBJ2-5; possibly TRBD1 for D (6 bases). The CDR3 has 16 residues. V was shortened by 4 bases and J by 2 bases, with 18 bases between the two germline ends. Germline CDR1 SGHRS, CDR2 YFSETQ. CDR3 residues: CASSMDSGGWQETQYF. CDR3 coding DNA: TGCGCCAGCAGCATGGACAGTGGGGGTTGGCAAGAGACCCAGTACTTC.

The V gene is TRBV6-5, the J gene TRBJ2-7; no clear D. The CDR3 runs 14 residues. The V and J ends lost 5 bases and 4 bases respectively, with 15 bases between them. CDR1 MNHEY and CDR2 SVGAGI come from the germline V gene. CDR3 sequence reads: CASSDVPNGYEQYF. The CDR3 region has the DNA TGTGCCAGCAGTGACGTCCCGAATGGTTACGAGCAGTACTTC.

This clone was seen a few times. The CDR3 is CASSLRDREAGELFF. CDR3 bases: TGTGCCAGCAGTCTAAGGGACAGGGAGGCCGGGGAGCTGTTTTTT. The V and J genes are TRBV28 and TRBJ2-2, with TRBD1 identical over 9 bases. After removal of 5 bases from V and 6 bases from J, the junction contained 7 bases not matched to a gene. CDR1 is MDHEN, CDR2 SYDVKM, per germline. This CDR3 has 15 residues.

The V and J genes are TRBV7-2 and TRBJ2-4; D uncertain. Per germline, CDR1 SGHTA and CDR2 FQGNSA. Trimming stripped 4 bases from V and 0 bases from J, with 16 bases between. This CDR3 spans 17 amino acids. CDR3 nucleotides: TGTGCCAGCAGCTCGCCGGGTCAGGTGCTAGCCAAAAACATTCAGTACTTC. Amino acids: CASSSPGQVLAKNIQYF.

The rearrangement joins TRBV30 to TRBJ1-6, with a possible D match to TRBD1 (6 bases). Between the trimmed V and J ends, which lost 1 base and 0 bases, there was a span of 7 bases. Germline V gene sequence: CDR1 GTSNPN, CDR2 SVGIG (reference sequence). CDR3 size: 15 residues. This CDR3 is CAWSDRVSYNSPLHF. DNA for the CDR3: TGTGCCTGGAGTGACAGGGTCTCCTATAATTCACCCCTCCACTTT.

The V gene is TRBV25-1, the J gene TRBJ2-6; D unclear. The V end lost 9 bases, the J end lost 0 bases, and 12 bases lay between the germline ends. Germline values: CDR1 MGHDK, CDR2 SYGVNS. This CDR3 is 15 amino acids long. In DNA, the CDR3 is TGTGCCAGTGCCTCCTGGGGCTCTGGGGCCAACGTCCTGACTTTC. Encoded protein: CASASWGSGANVLTF.

The gene calls are TRBV11-2 and TRBJ1-2; 8 bases are a match to TRBD1. Looked up from germline, CDR1 is SGHAT and CDR2 is FQNNGV. V lost 4 bases, J lost 4 bases, and 8 bases stayed unmatched. The CDR3 contains 15 residues. CDR3 DNA: TGTGCCAGCAGCTCCAGGACAGGGAGAGGCTATGGCTACACCTTC. It translates to CASSSRTGRGYGYTF.

The J gene is TRBJ1-1, the V gene TRBV7-9; D gene uncertain. Germline CDR1 and CDR2: SEHNR and FQNEAQ (reference sequence). The V and J ends lost 5 bases and 2 bases respectively, with 9 bases between them. This CDR3 contains 13 residues. Here the CDR3 DNA reads TGTGCCAGCAGCCCCGCAGCAAACACTGAAGCTTTCTTT. Translation gives CASSPAANTEAFF.

This clone was counted between two and nine times. V is TRBV7-3 and J is TRBJ2-6; D might be TRBD1 or TRBD2, each matching 5 bases. CDR3 length: 15 residues. Trimming removed 4 bases at V and 4 bases at J, with 11 bases between. Germline loops: CDR1 SGHTA, CDR2 FQGTGA. Written as DNA, the CDR3 is TGTGCCAGCAGCTCGGGACCCGCAGGGGCCAACGTCCTGACTTTC. It codes for CASSSGPAGANVLTF.

The rearrangement links TRBV29-1 to TRBJ1-2; 8 nucleotides match TRBD1. After removal of 7 bases from V and 5 bases from J, the junction contained 3 bases not matched to a gene. The CDR3 covers 11 residues. Germline lookup yields CDR1 SQVTM and CDR2 ANQGSEA. CDR3 protein: CSADRGYGYTF. Here the CDR3 DNA reads TGCAGCGCCGACAGGGGTTATGGCTACACCTTC.

The chain joins TRBV5-4 to TRBJ1-2; no firm D call. The CDR3 extends over 15 amino acids. The germline V gene has CDR1 SGHNT and CDR2 YYREEE (reference sequence). V dropped 4 bases and J dropped 1 base, with 14 bases sitting between them. CDR3 sequence (DNA): TGTGCCAGCAGCCTTCCGGCAGAATTTAACTATGGCTACACCTTC. Its protein is CASSLPAEFNYGYTF.

The CDR3 DNA is TGCAGCGTTGAAGATCCCTGGGGGGGCTATGGCTACACCTTC. It encodes CSVEDPWGGYGYTF. The chain recombines TRBV29-1 with TRBJ1-2; D is perhaps TRBD1 (5 bases). Germline-derived CDR1 and CDR2 are SQVTM and ANQGSEA. This CDR3 has 14 amino acids. Deletions cut 0 bases from V and 4 bases from J, with 12 bases between.

This chain links TRBV11-2 with TRBJ1-1; no firm D call. Germline lookup yields CDR1 SGHAT and CDR2 FQNNGV. With 3 bases removed from V and 2 bases from J, the gap between germline ends came to 10 bases. The CDR3 totals 14 residues. The CDR3 sequence: CASSFSDGNTEAFF. Here the CDR3 DNA reads TGTGCCAGCAGCTTCTCGGACGGAAACACTGAAGCTTTCTTT.

This clone occurred a few times. The chain combines TRBV21-1 with TRBJ1-6; whether TRBD1, the table's D call, matches the DNA was not checked. TRBV21-1 counts as a pseudogene. The CDR3 loop spans 16 amino acids. The CDR3 loop is CASSKSTRDRHSPLHF. CDR3 DNA: TGTGCCAGCAGCAAATCTACGAGGGACAGGCATTCACCCCTCCACTTT.

CDR3 nucleotide sequence: TGTGCCAGCAGCCTTGGAAGTAAAAACACTGAAGCTTTCTTT. Translation gives CASSLGSKNTEAFF. The gene calls are TRBV7-9 and TRBJ1-1; D remains unclear. This CDR3 spans 14 amino acids. CDR1 is SEHNR and CDR2 is FQNEAQ in the germline V gene (reference sequence). Trimming cost V 5 bases and J 2 bases, with 12 bases left between them. Full variable domain (outside the CDR3, taken from reference TRBV7-9 and TRBJ1-1): DTGVSQNPRHKITKRGQNVTFRCDPISEHNRLYWYRQTLGQGPEFLTYFQNEAQLEKSRLLSDRFSAERPKGSFSTLEIQRTEQGDSAMYLCASSLGSKNTEAFFGQGTRLTVV.

V gene TRBV6-4 combines with J gene TRBJ2-2; weak D call: TRBD1 (6 bases). Germline-derived CDR1 and CDR2 are MRHNA and SNTAGT. The CDR3 spans 16 residues. Trimming stripped 4 bases from V and 0 bases from J, with 12 bases between. As DNA, the CDR3 is TGTGCCAGCAGTGGAACGGACAGATCGAACACCGGGGAGCTGTTTTTT. Amino acid sequence: CASSGTDRSNTGELFF.

The rearrangement joins TRBV23-1 to TRBJ1-2; D is perhaps TRBD1 (5 bases). TRBV23-1 counts as an open reading frame of uncertain function. V lost 6 bases and J 4 bases, leaving 15 bases between the germline ends. CDR3 size: 14 residues. Here the CDR3 reads CASSQGRPIYGYTF. For the CDR3, the DNA is TGCGCCAGCAGCCAGGGTCGACCCATCTATGGCTACACCTTC.

The chain couples TRBV9 to TRBJ1-2; unclear D gene. V lost 2 bases, J lost 0 bases, and 11 bases lay in between. CDR1 and CDR2 (germline): SGDLS, YYNGEE. The CDR3 spans 15 residues. The CDR3 spells CASSVRPGPNYGYTF. CDR3 DNA sequence: TGTGCCAGCAGCGTCAGGCCAGGTCCTAACTATGGCTACACCTTC.

The rearrangement links TRBV30 to TRBJ2-7; maybe TRBD2 (7 bases). The CDR3 length is 13 residues. Germline V gene lookup returns CDR1 GTSNPN and CDR2 SVGIG (reference sequence). Deletions cut 0 bases from V and 3 bases from J, with 9 bases between. In nucleotides, the CDR3 is TGTGCCTGGAGTGTCGGGGGGCTCTACGAGCAGTACTTC. Its translation: CAWSVGGLYEQYF.

This chain joins TRBV5-1 and TRBJ1-5; D gene ambiguous. The ends were cut back, 0 bases at V and 3 bases at J, with 4 bases in the middle. CDR1 is SGHRS, CDR2 YFSETQ, per germline. The CDR3 is 13 amino acids. The CDR3 nucleotides are TGCGCCAGCAGCTTGGACTTCAATCAGCCCCAGCATTTT. Translated: CASSLDFNQPQHF.

The genes are TRBV29-1 and TRBJ2-1; D unresolved. Looked up from germline, CDR1 is SQVTM and CDR2 is ANQGSEA. The CDR3 is 12 residues long. V dropped 7 bases and J dropped 4 bases, with 11 bases sitting between them. The CDR3 DNA sequence: TGCAGCGGAACCGACGGATACAATGAGCAGTTCTTC. As protein: CSGTDGYNEQFF.

In its sample, this clone was seen a few times. V gene TRBV9 combines with J gene TRBJ2-1; the D is unclear. The CDR3 is 14 amino acids. V lost 0 bases, J lost 9 bases, and 13 bases lay in between. Germline lookup yields CDR1 SGDLS and CDR2 YYNGEE. This CDR3 reads CASSVGVGSSEQFF. CDR3 coding DNA: TGTGCCAGCAGCGTAGGGGTAGGGTCTAGTGAGCAGTTCTTC. The variable domain in full, completed from reference TRBV9 and TRBJ2-1, reads DSGVTQTPKHLITATGQRVTLRCSPRSGDLSVYWYQQSLDQGLQFLIQYYNGEERAKGNILERFSAQQFPDLHSELNLSSLELGDSALYFCASSVGVGSSEQFFGPGTRLTVL.

The rearrangement uses TRBV6-5 and TRBJ2-7; D unclear. The CDR3 has 15 residues. In germline, CDR1 is MNHEY, CDR2 SVGAGI. The germline V and J ends were trimmed by 3 bases and 0 bases, with 12 bases remaining between them. CDR3 amino acids: CASSYSPRSSYEQYF. CDR3 DNA sequence: TGTGCCAGCAGTTATTCCCCCAGGAGCTCCTACGAGCAGTACTTC.

The chain is built from TRBV30 and TRBJ1-6; 10 bases agree with TRBD1. V was clipped by 5 bases and J by 8 bases; unmatched bases: 3. CDR3 size: 13 residues. Looked up from germline, CDR1 is GTSNPN and CDR2 is SVGIG (reference sequence). The CDR3 reads CAWQGTGDSPLHF. The CDR3 DNA reads TGTGCCTGGCAGGGGACAGGGGATTCACCCCTCCACTTT.

This clone was counted between two and nine times. The J gene is TRBJ1-5, the V gene TRBV7-2, with D possibly matching TRBD1 (6 bases). The V end was cut by 3 bases, the J end by 1 base, with 19 bases between. Germline values: CDR1 SGHTA, CDR2 FQGNSA. CDR3 size: 18 residues. The CDR3 region is CASSFGGLGETSNQPQHF. The CDR3 region has the DNA TGTGCCAGCAGCTTTGGGGGGCTGGGGGAAACGAGCAATCAGCCCCAGCATTTT.

The chain links TRBV7-8 to TRBJ1-3, with D perhaps matching TRBD1 (5 bases). Trimming cost V 1 base and J 6 bases, with 16 bases left between them. The CDR3 spans 16 residues. Germline CDR1 reads SGHVS; CDR2 reads FQNEAQ. CDR3 in amino acids: CASSLGGRQGANTIYF. The CDR3 DNA is TGTGCCAGCAGCTTAGGAGGTCGGCAGGGAGCAAACACCATATATTTT.